This paragraph reports one TCR beta chain. Its antigen is not identified. Germline V gene data show CDR1 as SGHAT and CDR2 as FQNNGV. The CDR3 is made up of 15 amino acids. V was trimmed by 0 bases and J by 7 bases, leaving 10 bases between them. This sample was taken from a study of T cell responses to AZD1222 COVID-19 vaccine. Here immunoSEQ multiplex PCR was the method, and the copy in TCRdb shows in-frame clones only, minus some. The table shows over 100,000 clones, with 87% occurring only once. The study's findings and limits: Donors were chiefly white British, with a greater number of females, and clonal diversity was perhaps underestimated. As reported, nearly half of all spike-specific TCRs target variant regions that are unmutated. When two AZD1222 doses had been given, Spike-specific TCR breadth and depth rose. Spike-spanning, vaccine-associated CD4 TCRs were dominant at 160-218 and 743-854.

The chain combines TRBV11-2 with TRBJ1-6, with a weak D call TRBD1 (6 bases). This specimen was peripheral blood, taken on day 0 of AZD1222 vaccination. The sequence was collected from an adult in good health. CDR3 sequence: CASSLDPGANSPLHF. For the CDR3, the DNA is TGTGCCAGCAGCTTAGACCCAGGGGCGAATTCACCCCTCCACTTT.